This is a list of T cell receptor beta chains from one sample in a study of PD-1 blockade in classical Hodgkin lymphoma. The table came from immunoSEQ multiplex PCR; TCRdb's copy has only in-frame clones and leaves some out. The sample lists tens of thousands of clones, around nine tenths occurring once. The sample in question was peripheral blood mononuclear cells (PBMCs), obtained before the fourth cycle of nivolumab. The receptors were sampled from a human donor with classical Hodgkin lymphoma. CDR3s include the opening cysteine and the closing phenylalanine or tryptophan. The order of the fields is J gene, V gene, clone size, D gene, CDR3 protein, CDR3 DNA. D genes are given only for firm matches. Clone size, where shown, is once, few, many, or a class for clones that have expanded.

TRBJ1-1 | TRBV10-3 | NA | NA | CAIRAGTTNTEAFF | TGTGCCATCAGAGCCGGGACAACCAACACTGAAGCTTTCTTT
TRBJ2-2 | TRBV27 | NA | NA | CASSSGDGANTGELFF | TGTGCCAGCAGTTCAGGGGACGGCGCGAACACCGGGGAGCTGTTTTTT
TRBJ2-4 | TRBV4-1 | NA | NA | CASSQEFVTGHRNDIQYF | TGCGCCAGCAGCCAAGAATTCGTGACGGGACACCGAAATGACATTCAGTACTTC
TRBJ1-1 | TRBV7-9 | once | NA | CASSPSGAGDNTEAFF | TGTGCCAGCAGCCCATCAGGGGCTGGGGACAACACTGAAGCTTTCTTT
TRBJ2-7 | TRBV18 | NA | NA | CASSPLFSSKYEQYF | TGTGCCAGCTCACCACTTTTCAGTTCTAAATACGAGCAGTACTTC
TRBJ2-7 | TRBV30 | NA | NA | CAWDVTYEQYF | TGTGCCTGGGATGTAACCTACGAGCAGTACTTC
TRBJ1-2 | TRBV14 | few | TRBD1 | CASSQSAYRGPIMGGTF | TGTGCCAGCAGCCAAAGCGCGTACAGGGGACCGATTATGGGGGGCACCTTC
TRBJ2-2 | TRBV5-1 | NA | NA | CASSGVPAGNTGELFF | TGCGCCAGCAGTGGGGTGCCAGCGGGGAACACCGGGGAGCTGTTTTTT
TRBJ1-1 | TRBV30 | NA | NA | CAWSIGYAFF | TGTGCCTGGAGTATAGGGTATGCTTTCTTT
TRBJ2-7 | TRBV6-5 | NA | TRBD2 | CASSASGGAFQEQYF | TGTGCCAGCAGTGCCAGCGGGGGGGCCTTCCAGGAGCAGTACTTC
TRBJ2-3 | TRBV29-1 | NA | NA | CSVLAYLTTDTQYF | TGCAGCGTGCTAGCGTACTTAACCACAGATACGCAGTATTTT
TRBJ2-3 | TRBV29-1 | NA | TRBD1 | CSVLWQGADTQYF | TGCAGCGTTTTGTGGCAGGGGGCGGATACGCAGTATTTT
TRBJ1-1 | TRBV6-7 | NA | TRBD1 | CASRPNQPLGQGYAGTEAFF | TGTGCCAGCAGACCTAACCAGCCACTGGGACAGGGTTATGCGGGCACTGAAGCTTTCTTT
TRBJ2-3 | TRBV9 | NA | NA | CASSVGGAQYF | TGTGCCAGCAGCGTAGGAGGAGCGCAGTATTTT
TRBJ1-2 | TRBV27 | NA | TRBD1 | CASRPYSGTGVYGYTF | TGTGCCAGCCGACCTTACTCCGGGACAGGGGTGTATGGCTACACCTTC
TRBJ2-3 | TRBV10-2 | NA | TRBD2 | CASYTGTSWGDTQYF | TGCGCCAGCTATACCGGGACTAGCTGGGGAGATACGCAGTATTTT
TRBJ2-5 | TRBV5-1 | NA | NA | CASSLTGRQETQYF | TGCGCCAGCAGCTTAACAGGGAGACAAGAGACCCAGTACTTC
TRBJ1-4 | TRBV6-6 | NA | TRBD1 | CASSPDRGVDEKLFF | TGTGCCAGCAGCCCCGACAGGGGAGTAGATGAAAAACTGTTTTTT
TRBJ1-1 | TRBV5-1 | NA | TRBD1 | CASSLQGPPDTEAFF | TGCGCCAGCAGCTTACAGGGGCCCCCTGACACTGAAGCTTTCTTT
TRBJ2-1 | TRBV7-3 | NA | NA | CASSQGGEQFF | TGTGCCAGCAGCCAAGGGGGGGAGCAGTTCTTC